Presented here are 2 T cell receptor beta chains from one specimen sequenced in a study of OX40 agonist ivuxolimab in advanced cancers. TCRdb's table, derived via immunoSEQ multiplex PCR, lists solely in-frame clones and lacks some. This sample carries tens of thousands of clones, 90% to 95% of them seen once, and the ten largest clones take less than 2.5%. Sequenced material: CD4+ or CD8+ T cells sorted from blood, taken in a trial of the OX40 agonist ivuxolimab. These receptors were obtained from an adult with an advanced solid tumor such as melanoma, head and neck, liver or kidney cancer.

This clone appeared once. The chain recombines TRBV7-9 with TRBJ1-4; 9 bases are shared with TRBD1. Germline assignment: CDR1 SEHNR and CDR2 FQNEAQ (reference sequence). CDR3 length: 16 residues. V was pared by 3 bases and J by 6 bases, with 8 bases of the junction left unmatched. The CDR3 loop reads CASSLAQGALDEKLFF. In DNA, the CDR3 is TGTGCCAGCAGCTTGGCACAGGGGGCCTTGGATGAAAAACTGTTTTTT. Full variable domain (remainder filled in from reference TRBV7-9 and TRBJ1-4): DTGVSQNPRHKITKRGQNVTFRCDPISEHNRLYWYRQTLGQGPEFLTYFQNEAQLEKSRLLSDRFSAERPKGSFSTLEIQRTEQGDSAMYLCASSLAQGALDEKLFFGSGTQLSVL.

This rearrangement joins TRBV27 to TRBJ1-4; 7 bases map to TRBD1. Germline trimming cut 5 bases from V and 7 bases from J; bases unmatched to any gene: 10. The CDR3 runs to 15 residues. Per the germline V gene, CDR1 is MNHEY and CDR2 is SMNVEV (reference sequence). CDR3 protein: CASSPSGTVFEKLFF. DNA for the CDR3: TGTGCCAGCAGTCCTTCGGGGACAGTTTTTGAAAAACTGTTTTTT.